This TCR beta chain is drawn from a study of cytomegalovirus exposure and HLA in healthy donors. The PCR used 60 Vbeta and 13 Jbeta primers. Sequencing used immunoSEQ multiplex PCR; TCRdb keeps in-frame clones, though not all of them. The sample records 140,000 or so clones, over 65% being singletons. Nominally healthy donors were sampled, though unrecorded immune exposures were likely. V was shortened by 2 bases and J by 6 bases, with 13 bases between the two germline ends. Per germline, CDR1 SGHVS and CDR2 FQNEAQ. The CDR3 consists of 15 residues. Sequencing was carried out using PBMCs. The chain recombines TRBV7-8 with TRBJ1-4; D remains ambiguous. The TCR was taken from a man between 18 and 35 years old in good health and CMV-seropositive. The CDR3 bases are TGTGCCAGCAGCTTAAGGGAGGCCATGCATGAAAAACTGTTTTTT. Its translation is CASSLREAMHEKLFF.